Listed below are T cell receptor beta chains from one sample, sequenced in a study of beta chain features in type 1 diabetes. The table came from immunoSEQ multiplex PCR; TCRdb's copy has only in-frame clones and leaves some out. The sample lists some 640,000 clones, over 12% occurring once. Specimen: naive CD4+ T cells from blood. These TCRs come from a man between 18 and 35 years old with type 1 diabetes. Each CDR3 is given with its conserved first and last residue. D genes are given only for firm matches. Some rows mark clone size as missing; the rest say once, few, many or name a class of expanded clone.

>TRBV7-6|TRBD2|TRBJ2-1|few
TGTGCCAGCAGCGGCTTAGCGGGGGCGGGAAATGAGCAGTTCTTC
CASSGLAGAGNEQFF
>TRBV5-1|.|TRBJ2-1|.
TGCGCCAGCAGCTTTTGGCTAGCAGATAACAATGAGCAGTTCTTC
CASSFWLADNNEQFF
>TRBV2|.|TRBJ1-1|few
TGTGCCAGCAGCAGCCGAGAAGCTTTCTTT
CASSSREAFF
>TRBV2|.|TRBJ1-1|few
TGTGCCAGCAGTGAACAGGAGAACACTGAAGCTTTCTTT
CASSEQENTEAFF
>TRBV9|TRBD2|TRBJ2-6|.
TGTGCCAGCAGCGTTAATTCGGGAGGTGGGGCCAACGTCCTGACTTTC
CASSVNSGGGANVLTF
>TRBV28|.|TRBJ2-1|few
TGTGCCAGCAGTGAATCTACAGGAAACAATGAGCAGTTCTTC
CASSESTGNNEQFF
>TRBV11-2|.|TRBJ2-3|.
TGTGCCAGCAGCTTAGATCGGAGCTCAGATACGCAGTATTTT
CASSLDRSSDTQYF
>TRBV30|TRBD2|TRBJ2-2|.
TGTGCCGGACGATCGGGACTAGCGAAGAACACCGGGGAGCTGTTTTTT
CAGRSGLAKNTGELFF
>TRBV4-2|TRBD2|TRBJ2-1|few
TGTGCCAGCAATTCCCTAGCGGGAGACTACAATGAGCAGTTCTTC
CASNSLAGDYNEQFF
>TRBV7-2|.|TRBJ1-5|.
TGTGCCAGCAGCTTAGCGCAAGGGTACAATCAGCCCCAGCATTTT
CASSLAQGYNQPQHF
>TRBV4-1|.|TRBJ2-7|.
TGCGCCAGCAGCCAAGGCGGGGTAAGGGCAGGGGGCTCCTACGAGCAGTACTTC
CASSQGGVRAGGSYEQYF
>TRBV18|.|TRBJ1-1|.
TGTGCCAGCTCTCCCCAGAGGCAGGGGTACACTGAAGCTTTCTTT
CASSPQRQGYTEAFF
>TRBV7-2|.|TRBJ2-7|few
TGTGCCAGCACCCTCCGGGGTTCCTACGAGCAGTACTTC
CASTLRGSYEQYF
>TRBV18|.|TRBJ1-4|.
TGTGCCAGTTCGGGAGGACGAAGTGAAAAACTGTTTTTT
CASSGGRSEKLFF
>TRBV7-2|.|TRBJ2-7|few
TGTGCCAGCAGCGGCAGGGCCGGCGACTACGAGCAGTACTTC
CASSGRAGDYEQYF
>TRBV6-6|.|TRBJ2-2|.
TGTGCCAGCAGTTACTACCGAACGAACACCGGGGAGCTGTTTTTT
CASSYYRTNTGELFF
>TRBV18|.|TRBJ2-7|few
TGTGCCAGCTCACTCAGGTCCGAGGGCTACGAGCAGTACTTC
CASSLRSEGYEQYF
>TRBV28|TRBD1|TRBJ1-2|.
TGTGCCAGCAGTAATCCCGGTAGGGCAGCAGGGGGCTATGGCTACACCTTC
CASSNPGRAAGGYGYTF
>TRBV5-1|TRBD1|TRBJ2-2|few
TGCGCCAGCAGCCCTGGGACAGGGCGCACCGGGGAGCTGTTTTTT
CASSPGTGRTGELFF
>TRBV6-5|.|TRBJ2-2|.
TGTGCCAGCAGCCCTCCGGCCCGGGAGCTGTTTTTT
CASSPPARELFF
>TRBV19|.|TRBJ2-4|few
TGTGCCAGTTCTCAGGACGTAGCCAAAAACATTCAGTACTTC
CASSQDVAKNIQYF